One T cell receptor (beta chain) is described in this entry. The data were taken from a study of blood T cell repertoires in COVID-19. Study as a whole: Acute and convalescent COVID-19 samples came from the United States, Italy and Spain. T cells, B-cell-depleted T cells, or PBMCs supplied cDNA or gDNA.

Authors' analysis steps: Amplification with reference gene primers provided the estimates of nucleated cell counts. Clones were read by immunoSEQ multiplex PCR, and TCRdb kept only the in-frame ones, dropping some. V, J and clone size are those of that table, while D and trimming were read from the DNA. The sample shows fewer than 250,000 clones, 75% to 90% of them seen only once. Sequencing was carried out using peripheral blood. The receptor's source is a man aged 25 to 45 with acute or convalescent COVID-19.

The CDR3 DNA is TGTGCCAGCAGCCCGGGACAGGGAACCAGGAAGGATTCACCCCTCCACTTT. This gives the protein CASSPGQGTRKDSPLHF. The chain uses TRBV5-5 and TRBJ1-6; 9 bases match TRBD1. This CDR3 is built from 17 residues. Per germline, CDR1 SGHKS and CDR2 YYEKEE (reference sequence). The ends lost 4 bases at V and 8 bases at J; junction bases unmatched: 13.